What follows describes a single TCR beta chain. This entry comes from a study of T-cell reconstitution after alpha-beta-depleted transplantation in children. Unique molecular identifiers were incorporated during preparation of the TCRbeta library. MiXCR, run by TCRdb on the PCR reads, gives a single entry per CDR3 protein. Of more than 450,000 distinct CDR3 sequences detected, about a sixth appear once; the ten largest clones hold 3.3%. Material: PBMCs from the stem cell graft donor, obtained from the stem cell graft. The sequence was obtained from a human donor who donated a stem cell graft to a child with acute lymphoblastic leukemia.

The CDR3 nucleotides read TGTGCCACCAATCAGGGGTCGGGGACCCAGTACTTC. This codes for CATNQGSGTQYF. V is TRBV24-1 and J is TRBJ2-5; the D gene is possibly TRBD1 (6 bases). This CDR3 comprises 12 residues. Germline CDR1 KGHDR, CDR2 SFDVKD. V lost 8 bases and J lost 7, with 13 bases in between.